The next 30 T cell receptor beta chains were all read from a single sample in a study of blood T cell repertoires in COVID-19. Data came from immunoSEQ multiplex PCR; TCRdb stores just in-frame clones and leaves some out. The sample holds 200,000 to 250,000 clones; 84% are singletons and the top ten take about 8%. Sequencing used peripheral blood. These receptors were collected from a woman in her 50s with active or convalescent COVID-19.

The V and J genes are TRBV28 and TRBJ1-1; 8 nucleotides align to TRBD1. The germline V gene encodes CDR1 MDHEN and CDR2 SYDVKM. The length of the CDR3 is 14 residues. With V trimmed by 3 bases and J by 5 bases, 5 bases remained unmatched. The DNA of the CDR3 is TGTGCCAGCAGTTTTACAGGGGGATGGACTGAAGCTTTCTTT. Translated: CASSFTGGWTEAFF.

This chain uses TRBV18 with TRBJ1-3; D is possibly TRBD1 (6 bases). Germline V gene lookup returns CDR1 KGHSH and CDR2 LQKENI. The CDR3 runs 15 residues. Trimming pared 3 bases from V and 2 bases from J, leaving 11 bases between. The CDR3 DNA follows: TGTGCCAGCTCACCGGGGGCGATGCCTGGAAACACCATATATTTT. Amino acid sequence: CASSPGAMPGNTIYF.

The chain employs TRBV5-1 and TRBJ2-1; 10 bases match TRBD1. CDR3 size: 16 residues. V shed 1 base, J shed 6 bases, and the junction held 7 bases outside the gene matches. Germline loops: CDR1 SGHRS, CDR2 YFSETQ. The CDR3 region has the DNA TGCGCCAGCAGCTTGAAGGGGACAGGGGTAAGCAATGAGCAGTTCTTC. It codes for CASSLKGTGVSNEQFF.

The chain joins TRBV18 to TRBJ1-2, with TRBD1 identical over 7 bases. This CDR3 is built from 13 residues. The V gene's germline CDR1 is KGHSH and CDR2 LQKENI. With V trimmed by 5 bases and J by 4 bases, 4 bases remained unmatched. The CDR3 loop reads CASSADRAYGYTF. CDR3 DNA: TGTGCCAGCTCAGCCGACAGGGCCTATGGCTACACCTTC.

In the case of this clone: Other DNA variants within this sample encode the same CDR3. The chain is built from TRBV27 and TRBJ2-5; 8 positions agree with TRBD2. CDR1 is MNHEY, CDR2 SMNVEV, per germline (reference sequence). CDR3 length equals 15 residues. V was clipped by 5 bases and J by 2 bases; unmatched bases: 7. CDR3 DNA sequence: TGTGCCAGCAGTCTCTCCGGGACTAGACAAGAGACCCAGTACTTC. As protein: CASSLSGTRQETQYF.

The genes are TRBV4-2 and TRBJ2-6; possibly TRBD2 for D (5 bases). Germline loops: CDR1 LGHNA, CDR2 YNFKEQ. Trimming pared 6 bases from V and 1 base from J, leaving 16 bases between. This CDR3 is 17 amino acids long. The CDR3 loop is CASSTLAGSSGANVLTF. As DNA, the CDR3 is TGTGCCAGCAGTACTCTTGCGGGCAGTTCTGGGGCCAACGTCCTGACTTTC.

The chain couples TRBV12-5 to TRBJ2-7; 7 positions match TRBD1. Trimming took 6 bases from V and 4 from J; bases not matched to a gene: 6. Per germline, CDR1 LGHNT and CDR2 FRNRAP. This CDR3 region has 13 residues. This chain's CDR3 is CASGRQGWYEQYF. The DNA of the CDR3 is TGTGCTAGTGGGAGACAGGGTTGGTACGAGCAGTACTTC.

The chain combines TRBV10-3 with TRBJ1-2; D is perhaps TRBD1 (6 bases). The V gene lost 8 bases and the J gene lost 7 bases, with 11 bases spanning the gap. The germline gives CDR1 ENHRY, CDR2 SYGVKD. CDR3 length: 11 residues. Here the CDR3 reads CAIQGYLGYTF. As DNA, the CDR3 is TGTGCCATCCAGGGGTATCTTGGCTACACCTTC.

The chain is built from TRBV6-5 and TRBJ1-1; the D gene is possibly TRBD1 (6 bases). V was pared by 6 bases and J by 1 base, with 12 bases between. CDR1 is MNHEY, CDR2 SVGAGI, per germline. The CDR3 consists of 14 residues. The CDR3 region is CASRFRDKNTEAFF. In DNA, the CDR3 is TGTGCCAGCAGATTCCGGGACAAGAACACTGAAGCTTTCTTT.

This chain joins TRBV5-1 and TRBJ2-5; D might be TRBD1 (6 bases). The CDR3 loop spans 13 amino acids. Germline-derived CDR1 and CDR2 are SGHRS and YFSETQ. V lost 4 bases and J 3 bases, leaving 10 bases between the germline ends. CDR3 nucleotide sequence: TGCGCCAGCAGCCCGGGACAAGAAGAGACCCAGTACTTC. Encoded protein: CASSPGQEETQYF.

V gene TRBV5-1 combines with J gene TRBJ2-2; no clear D gene. Trimming took off 2 bases at V and 5 bases at J, with 7 bases between the two ends. The CDR3 sequence is 13 residues long. Germline CDR1 SGHRS, CDR2 YFSETQ. This CDR3 is CASSFPSTGELFF. CDR3 DNA: TGCGCCAGCAGCTTCCCCAGTACCGGGGAGCTGTTTTTT. The full variable domain, rest sourced from reference TRBV5-1 and TRBJ2-2, is KAGVTQTPRYLIKTRGQQVTLSCSPISGHRSVSWYQQTPGQGLQFLFEYFSETQRNKGNFPGRFSGRQFSNSRSEMNVSTLELGDSALYLCASSFPSTGELFFGEGSRLTVL.

The chain recombines TRBV6-6 with TRBJ1-1; 9 bases line up with TRBD1. The CDR3 loop spans 13 amino acids. Germline-derived CDR1 and CDR2 are MNHNY and SVGAGI (reference sequence). Germline trimming cut 5 bases from V and 8 bases from J; bases unmatched to any gene: 6. In nucleotides, the CDR3 is TGTGCCAGCAGTAAGACCGGGACAGGGGAAGCTTTCTTT. Amino acid sequence: CASSKTGTGEAFF.

The V call is TRBV9, the J call TRBJ1-3, with 9 positions matching TRBD1. CDR1 is SGDLS and CDR2 is YYNGEE in the germline V gene. The CDR3 runs to 14 residues. J was trimmed by 8 bases and V by 4 bases; bases with no gene match: 7. The CDR3 DNA is TGTGCCAGCAGCTTCCGGGACAGGGAGGACACCATATATTTT. Its protein is CASSFRDREDTIYF.

The rearrangement uses TRBV5-6 and TRBJ2-1; the match to TRBD1 covers 9 bases. The CDR3 covers 14 residues. The germline V gene encodes CDR1 SGHDT and CDR2 YYEEEE. V was clipped by 4 bases and J by 4 bases; unmatched bases: 3. CDR3 DNA: TGTGCCAGCAGCGGTGACAGGGGGTACAATGAGCAGTTCTTC. Its protein product is CASSGDRGYNEQFF. Combining the CDR3 with reference TRBV5-6 and TRBJ2-1 gives the whole variable domain DAGVTQSPTHLIKTRGQQVTLRCSPKSGHDTVSWYQQALGQGPQFIFQYYEEEERQRGNFPDRFSGHQFPNYSSELNVNALLLGDSALYLCASSGDRGYNEQFFGPGTRLTVL.

This chain connects TRBV15 to TRBJ2-3; 7 bases are shared with TRBD2. From germline, CDR1 is LNHNV and CDR2 YYDKDF (reference sequence). This CDR3 region has 16 residues. With 6 bases clipped from V and 4 bases from J, the junction kept 13 bases outside the gene matches. The CDR3 coding sequence is TGTGCCACCAGTCGTCCGGGACTACGGGGAGCAGATACGCAGTATTTT. It yields the protein CATSRPGLRGADTQYF.

The V gene is TRBV12-3 or TRBV12-4, the J gene TRBJ1-2; D possibly corresponds to TRBD1 (6 bases). The CDR3 spans 13 residues. V lost 3 bases and J 3 bases, leaving 8 bases between the germline ends. The chain's CDR3 is CASSLYRDYGYTF. The CDR3 DNA reads as TGTGCCAGCAGTTTGTACAGGGACTATGGCTACACCTTC.

Only a few counts were recorded for this clone. The J gene is TRBJ1-2, the V gene TRBV11-2; D call uncertain. Germline V gene sequence: CDR1 SGHAT, CDR2 FQNNGV. The V gene lost 5 bases and the J gene lost 4 bases, with 8 bases spanning the gap. The CDR3 contains 12 residues. CDR3 bases: TGTGCCAGCAGCCCCCATAGCTATGGCTACACCTTC. Protein: CASSPHSYGYTF.

This sequence joins TRBV24-1 and TRBJ1-1; weak D call: TRBD1 (6 bases). The V gene lost 7 bases and the J gene lost 0 bases, with 17 bases spanning the gap. The CDR3 is 16 amino acids. CDR1 and CDR2 (germline): KGHDR, SFDVKD. The CDR3 DNA follows: TGTGCCACCAGAGGGGGGGCAGGTCGAATGAACACTGAAGCTTTCTTT. It translates to CATRGGAGRMNTEAFF.

V and J are TRBV5-1 and TRBJ1-4, with 7 bases that match TRBD1. Per germline, CDR1 SGHRS and CDR2 YFSETQ. J was trimmed by 7 bases and V by 4 bases; bases with no gene match: 7. The CDR3 runs 14 residues. The CDR3 spells CASSVRQGGEKLFF. The CDR3 DNA reads TGCGCCAGCAGCGTGAGACAGGGAGGTGAAAAACTGTTTTTT.

CDR3 bases: TGTGCCAGCAGCTTAGAGACAGGGGGGAATCAGCCCCAGCATTTT. Its translation is CASSLETGGNQPQHF. The chain combines TRBV7-9 with TRBJ1-5; 9 positions agree with TRBD1. Germline-derived CDR1 and CDR2 are SEHNR and FQNEAQ (reference sequence). V lost 1 base to trimming and J lost 4 bases; unmatched junction nucleotides: 2. The CDR3 is made up of 15 amino acids.

The rearrangement links TRBV7-9 to TRBJ2-2; 12 positions agree with TRBD2. This CDR3 region has 19 residues. Per the germline V gene, CDR1 is SEHNR and CDR2 is FQNEAQ (reference sequence). Unmatched junction bases numbered 9, after V lost 2 bases and J lost 2 bases. The CDR3 DNA sequence: TGTGCCAGCAGCTTACTCTCTGGACTAGCGGGACAAAACACCGGGGAGCTGTTTTTT. It translates to CASSLLSGLAGQNTGELFF.

The chain recombines TRBV20-1 with TRBJ1-1; D gene uncertain. This CDR3 has 16 amino acids. The germline CDR1 and CDR2 sequences are DFQATT and SNEGSKA (reference sequence). Trimming removed 3 bases from V and 4 bases from J, with 21 bases in between. The CDR3 protein is CSASRLRGVRSTEAFF. For the CDR3, the DNA is TGCAGTGCTAGTAGGCTGCGGGGAGTTAGGTCCACTGAAGCTTTCTTT.

In its sample, this clone was seen once. The rearrangement links TRBV3-1 (or the pseudogene TRBV3-2) to TRBJ2-2; 9 positions agree with TRBD1. Germline CDR1 is LGHDT and CDR2 is YNNKEL (reference sequence). The CDR3 has 16 amino acids. J lost 5 bases, V lost 6 bases, and 10 bases had no gene match. The CDR3 sequence is CASRYRGQGTTGELFF. CDR3 DNA sequence: TGTGCCAGCAGATACAGGGGACAGGGCACTACCGGGGAGCTGTTTTTT.

V is TRBV3-1 (or the pseudogene TRBV3-2) and J is TRBJ1-2; TRBD1 matches at 7 bases. CDR3 length: 17 residues. The V and J ends lost 3 bases and 7 bases, in that order; junction bases with no gene match: 17. CDR1 is LGHDT and CDR2 is YNNKEL in the germline V gene (reference sequence). The CDR3 is CASSQRGGGYNSGGYTF. The CDR3 nucleotides read TGTGCCAGCAGCCAGCGAGGGGGCGGTTACAATTCGGGTGGCTACACCTTC.

The J gene is TRBJ1-5, the V gene TRBV28; unclear D gene. This CDR3 has 13 amino acids. Trimming cost V 3 bases and J 7 bases, with 10 bases left between them. From germline, CDR1 is MDHEN and CDR2 SYDVKM. As DNA, the CDR3 is TGTGCCAGCAGTTTCGCGGGTCGACAGCCCCAGCATTTT. Amino acid sequence: CASSFAGRQPQHF.

This chain connects TRBV11-2 to TRBJ1-6; D remains unclear. The germline V and J ends were trimmed by 1 base and 6 bases, with 7 bases remaining between them. The germline V gene encodes CDR1 SGHAT and CDR2 FQNNGV. The length of the CDR3 is 14 residues. CDR3 nucleotides: TGTGCCAGCAGCTTAGCCCGTCCTAATTCACCCCTCCACTTT. It is translated as CASSLARPNSPLHF.

V usage is TRBV6-1 and J usage is TRBJ2-7, with 7 nucleotides matching TRBD1. V lost 2 bases to trimming and J lost 3 bases; unmatched junction nucleotides: 4. Germline V CDR1 and CDR2: MNHNS, SASEGT. This CDR3 spans 14 amino acids. For the CDR3, the DNA is TGTGCCAGCAGTGAATTTAGGGGGCTCTACGAGCAGTACTTC. As protein: CASSEFRGLYEQYF.

The genes are TRBV9 and TRBJ2-2; the D gene is possibly TRBD1 (6 bases). CDR3 size: 13 residues. Trimming left V 6 bases short and J 5 bases short, with 11 bases between. Germline CDR1 reads SGDLS; CDR2 reads YYNGEE. The CDR3 DNA is TGTGCCAGCAACCCAGGGGTGACCGGGGAGCTGTTTTTT. It yields the protein CASNPGVTGELFF.

This chain joins TRBV5-7 and TRBJ1-2, with D perhaps TRBD1 (5 bases). TRBV5-7 is classed as an ORF, of uncertain function. V dropped 1 base and J dropped 8 bases, with 15 bases sitting between them. The CDR3 spans 14 residues. CDR3 DNA: TGTGCCAGCAGCTTGAACTTGGGGCATTCGGGCTACACCTTC. It translates to CASSLNLGHSGYTF.

This chain uses TRBV10-3 with TRBJ1-1, with a weak D call TRBD1 (6 bases). From germline, CDR1 is ENHRY and CDR2 SYGVKD. V lost 1 base, J lost 5 bases, and 17 bases lay in between. The CDR3 loop spans 16 amino acids. The CDR3 nucleotides read TGTGCCATCAGTGAGTACGGGGGGGCTCTGGGGACTGAAGCTTTCTTT. Translating gives CAISEYGGALGTEAFF.